The entry below gives a single T cell receptor beta chain sequence along with its context. Its antigen is not identified. Looked up from germline, CDR1 is LGHDT and CDR2 is YNNKEL (reference sequence). The CDR3 covers 13 residues. V gave up 4 bases and J gave up 7 bases; unmatched junction bases: 5. This sample is drawn from a study of blood T cells in healthy people across ages. Study-level findings and limits: As age increased, TCR beta diversity per million T cells fell in a roughly linear fashion. Long-lived and aged donors differed, with more naive CD4+ cells and higher diversity in the long-lived.

Together with a sample-barcoded 5' primer, a J-beta primer mix was included in a second PCR lasting about 7 to 11 cycles. Each cDNA molecule, via a template-switch adaptor with 12 random nucleotides, was tagged. TCRdb itself ran the 5' RACE reads through MiXCR, one entry per CDR3 protein. The data hold roughly 1,500,000 distinct CDR3 sequences, with almost 35% observed a single time. There were at least 6 micrograms of total RNA extracted from every sample. V gene TRBV3-1 combines with J gene TRBJ2-7; 9 bases line up with TRBD1. The sample was blood. This TCR was recovered from a woman in her twenties or thirties in good health. The CDR3 nucleotides are TGTGCCAGCAGCCGGACAGGGGTATGGGAGCAGTACTTC. Its protein product is CASSRTGVWEQYF.